The text below deals with one T cell receptor beta chain. This clone was found once. Its antigen target is currently unknown. Per-nucleotide qualities are absent, and no much larger clonotype sits a single base away. CDR1 MNHEY and CDR2 SVGAGI were looked up in the germline V gene. From its cysteine to its phenylalanine, the CDR3 spans 15 amino acids. The CDR3 DNA has 45 bases and is translated from base 1. The library was prepared using the immunoSEQ multiplex PCR assay. For the multiplex PCR, a mixture combining 60 forward primers for TCR Vbeta segments and 13 reverse primers for TCR Jbeta segments was used. A multiplex PCR assay on genomic DNA amplified the CDR3 region of rearranged TCR beta genes. On the Illumina HiSeq System, the amplified TCR beta libraries were sequenced as 87-base-pair reads. On the authors' methods: Across the 500 to 850 repertoires, a later analysis counted roughly 84 million unique TCR beta chains, roughly 11 million of which were shared by at least two donors. Raw reads were error-corrected and collapsed into unique sequences with a nearest-neighbor algorithm that merged closely related sequences to remove PCR and sequencing errors. To assign V, D and J gene segments, CDR3 sequences were aligned to IMGT reference sequences. Each retained sequence needed at least a six-nucleotide match to both a V gene segment and a J gene segment. A rearrangement was called productive if the CDR3 had no stop codons and remained in frame with V and J, and every other rearrangement was called non-productive. Following IMGT convention, CDR3 was defined as the stretch from the second conserved V-encoded cysteine to the conserved J-encoded phenylalanine. Sequences without an unambiguous match to a single V gene segment were excluded from the earlier analysis of about 630 of the donors. An earlier analysis of several hundred of the donors called V segments functional above 56.7% productive rearrangements and segregating when the between-donor standard deviation exceeded 5%. To diagnose cytomegalovirus status from the catalog of TCR beta chain sequences, a statistical classification framework was built. In a later analysis, V and J genes were assigned by comparing TCR nucleotide sequences against IMGT/GENE-DB human TR gene sequences. In a later analysis, CDR3 sequences and most-parsimonious VDJ recombination scenarios were assigned using the TCRdist pipeline. A later analysis defined each TCR beta chain by its CDR3 amino acid sequence plus V-gene family, and excluded reads lacking a unique V-gene family. In a later analysis, nearly 600 highly shared, low-generation-probability nucleotide sequences were removed to address suspected cross-contamination and a sequencing artifact. A later analysis calculated a clonal expansion index for each public chain from normalized within-repertoire ranks of inferred template counts. In a later analysis, generation probabilities were computed with a VDJ recombination model fitted to out-of-frame rearrangements, and the resulting probabilities were checked against IGoR. In a later analysis, hypergeometric tests were used to score TCR-TCR, TCR-HLA and TCR-CMV co-occurrence, with a repertoire-size bias correction applied to TCR pairs. To estimate false discovery rates, a later analysis permuted the HLA or CMV assignments 20 times. In a later analysis, co-occurring TCRs were grouped with DBSCAN, and TCRdist sequence similarity was added when clustering was performed within HLA-allele-positive subsets. Repertoires with fewer than 30,000 or more than 120,000 public chains were left out of co-occurrence clustering, as were about 5 repertoires with anomalous nucleotide sharing. Held by TCRdb, this immuneACCESS table contains in-frame sequences only and omits some clones. Under half of the omission traces to an unresolved V gene where checked; the cause of the rest is unknown. The V and J calls and clone size were taken over from that table, and D and trimming were inferred from the DNA. The sample records about 180,000 clones, less than 90% of which are singletons. The ten largest account for 1.3% to 1.5% of the sample.

The cohort comprised some 680 healthy bone marrow donors. At the time of sampling, every cohort member was nominally healthy, though immune exposures that went unrecorded were likely present. The donor was CMV seropositive and was included in the group of around 300 seropositive cohort members. Each donor provided a peripheral blood sample, and peripheral blood mononuclear cells were used for TCR beta sequencing. The Qiagen DNeasy Blood Extraction Kit was used to extract genomic DNA from the blood cell samples. This sample was taken from a study of cytomegalovirus exposure and HLA in healthy donors (dated 2017 in TCRdb). In the study overall: An earlier analysis of several hundred of the donors reported more than 250 Gb of sequence data and 117 million unique TCR beta sequences from 190 million or so T cells. An early release that covered fewer than 800 HLA-typed donors contained approximately 300 gigabases of sequencing data and around 80 million unique TCR sequences. Among the roughly 370 genotyped donors, 81% belonged to the genetic ancestry cluster associated with self-reported Caucasian donors. The study aimed to test whether cataloging public T cell receptors could reveal signatures of past pathogen exposure. The study used immunosequencing to profile the T cell repertoires of 666 subjects and linked those repertoires to cytomegalovirus serostatus. Along with the approximately 620-subject first cohort, a separate validation cohort of over 90 different subjects was used. The study combined high-throughput TCR immunosequencing, statistical association of individual TCRs with disease status, and machine learning to predict cytomegalovirus infection status. In a later analysis, previously published TCR beta repertoires from more than 500 donors were re-analyzed and high-resolution HLA genotyping was added so that TCR occurrence patterns could be studied. Rather than using new phenotypic data, the later analysis identified candidate immune exposures from TCR beta sequences and from how often those sequences occurred across donors. An earlier analysis of approximately 500 of the donors applied high-throughput TCR beta sequencing to assess whether each TCR beta V gene segment acted as functional or pseudogenic. Donor age, sex, ethnicity and CMV serostatus were compiled alongside the repertoire data. Genome-wide SNP genotypes for about three fifths of the roughly 700 donors were used in a later genetic analysis, which treated that subset as a discovery cohort. Every discovery cohort repertoire had been produced on one sequencing platform. Both class I and class II loci were covered by HLA typing, at four-digit resolution. The number of typed donors differed by locus: about 620-640 for A, B, C, DRB1 and DQB1; approximately 520 for DQA1; 606 for DPA1; and roughly 470 for DPB1. About five DR-DQ haplotypes were handled as single units for association and clustering, since linkage in the cohort was strong. Across 300 to 500 genotyped donors of the cohort, an average of about 220,000 unique TCR beta nucleotide sequences per donor were sequenced, and about a sixth of those sequences were non-productive. General conclusions and limits of the study: The presence/absence analyses assumed that sequencing depth was roughly uniform across donors, and that assumption may not be true. The 87-base-pair reads could not distinguish some IMGT-functional V segments, including TRBV6-2 and TRBV6-3, so those segments were excluded. Several of the top co-occurrence clusters appeared to be linked to parvovirus B19, influenza, CMV and Epstein-Barr virus, according to a later analysis. The study gave a list of 150 to 200 TCR beta chains associated with cytomegalovirus. A later analysis found that HLA-associated TCR beta chains were more clonally expanded and had lower generation probabilities than equally common non-associated chains. For the cohort, immune exposure information was limited to CMV serostatus. Because counts were too low, roughly 18 rarely observed V segments, including chromosome 9 orphons, were left out of the earlier analysis of over 550 of the donors. An association between a missense DCLRE1C variant and V-gene and J-gene trimming of TCR beta chains was found in a later genetic analysis and replicated in an independent cohort. Because some donors lacked HLA typing at each locus, the association tests relied only on the typed subset. Correlated functional status among segregating V segments might reflect linkage disequilibrium, but an unknown experimental factor could not be ruled out. Broadly in line with IMGT annotations, most TCR beta V segments showed up in productive rearrangements about 87% or about 30% of the time in an earlier analysis of some 590 of the donors. A further reported finding was that TCR beta sequences accurately predicted the HLA-A and HLA-B alleles for most subjects in the first cohort. The authors suggested that the approach could potentially be generalized to other disease states and immunological phenotypes. Most TCR sequences were observed very rarely across donors, whereas some public TCRs were present in many individuals. Compared with the approximately 670-donor mean, donors in an Asian-associated ancestry cluster had fewer N-insertions in productive TCRs, according to a later genetic analysis. The classifier was reported to diagnose cytomegalovirus status with high specificity and sensitivity in both the original and validation cohorts. Most CMV-associated TCR beta chains appeared to be HLA-restricted in a later analysis, and the HLA associations seemed to be driven largely by CMV exposure. In a later analysis, the rate of TCR association differed among HLA loci, with DRB1 alleles having the most associated TCRs and HLA-C alleles having the fewest. A few of the identified cytomegalovirus-associated TCR beta chains were confirmed in vitro to be specific for cytomegalovirus antigens. The cohort was sequenced for TCR beta chains only, and without alpha or paired-chain data the features that could be detected were limited. A group of highly shared sequence variants was considered likely to be a technical artifact of the sequencing pipeline. When HLA alleles, especially DR and DQ, strongly co-occurred, TCR associations were difficult to assign to individual alleles. At a false discovery rate of 0.05, a later analysis linked roughly 17,000 TCR beta sequences to specific HLA alleles.

The rearranged segments are TRBV6-5 and TRBJ2-5; the central 7 bases match TRBD2. The DNA matches TRBJ2-7 better at its end, which makes the J call doubtful. The TCR comes from a girl aged 5-17 years in good health and CMV-seropositive. The source material was PBMCs. The CDR3 reads as follows: CASRLNPGGPYEQYF. The nucleotide sequence is given as TGTGCCAGCAGATTAAATCCGGGAGGCCCCTACGAGCAGTACTTC.